This is a list of T cell receptor beta chains from one sample in a study of T-cell reconstitution after alpha-beta-depleted transplantation in children. One entry per CDR3 protein, called by TCRdb with MiXCR from the PCR reads. This sample has about 610,000 distinct CDR3 sequences, with about 10% found just once. The source material was PBMCs from the stem cell graft donor, sampled from the stem cell graft. Receptors originate from a human donor who donated a stem cell graft to a child with acute myeloid leukemia. Both conserved end residues are part of each CDR3. Fields, in order: D gene, J gene, V gene, clone size, CDR3 protein, CDR3 DNA. A D gene is named only where the DNA matches it firmly. A clone size is listed for some rows: how often the clone was seen (once, few, many), or a class if it is expanded.

D: TRBD2
J: TRBJ2-1
V: TRBV5-1
size: many
CDR3: CASSFSPSSGTSYNEQFF
DNA: TGCGCCAGCAGCTTCTCCCCTTCTAGCGGGACCTCCTACAATGAGCAGTTCTTC

D: NA
J: TRBJ1-5
V: TRBV24-1
size: few
CDR3: CATSAWDSNQPQHF
DNA: TGTGCCACCAGTGCTTGGGATAGCAATCAGCCCCAGCATTTT

D: TRBD1
J: TRBJ2-2
V: TRBV29-1
size: NA
CDR3: CSGGTGWAGELFF
DNA: TGCAGCGGGGGGACAGGGTGGGCCGGGGAGCTGTTTTTT

D: TRBD2
J: TRBJ2-7
V: TRBV12-3/TRBV12-4
size: NA
CDR3: CASRYSGGAYEQYF
DNA: TGTGCCAGCAGGTATAGCGGGGGGGCCTACGAGCAGTACTTC

D: NA
J: TRBJ2-3
V: TRBV4-3
size: NA
CDR3: CASSRVKEAPDTQYF
DNA: TGCGCCAGCAGCCGAGTAAAGGAGGCCCCAGATACGCAGTATTTT

D: NA
J: TRBJ1-4
V: TRBV6-5
size: few
CDR3: CASSYPTENEKLFF
DNA: TGTGCCAGCAGTTACCCGACAGAGAATGAAAAACTGTTTTTT

D: TRBD1
J: TRBJ1-5
V: TRBV20-1
size: NA
CDR3: CSARRDSNNQPQHF
DNA: TGCAGTGCTAGACGGGACAGCAACAATCAGCCCCAGCATTTT

D: NA
J: TRBJ2-7
V: TRBV4-2
size: NA
CDR3: CASSQEQGYRTNYEQYF
DNA: TGTGCCAGCAGCCAAGAGCAGGGCTACCGGACCAATTACGAGCAGTACTTC

D: NA
J: TRBJ2-7
V: TRBV29-1
size: few
CDR3: CSVEDEYEQYF
DNA: TGCAGCGTTGAAGATGAATACGAGCAGTACTTC

D: NA
J: TRBJ1-5
V: TRBV20-1
size: few
CDR3: CSARDYGGNQPQHF
DNA: TGCAGTGCTAGAGATTATGGGGGAAACCAGCCCCAGCATTTT

D: NA
J: TRBJ1-5
V: TRBV28
size: NA
CDR3: CASSRQPPGGNSNQPQHF
DNA: TGTGCCAGCAGTCGACAGCCTCCGGGGGGGAATAGCAATCAGCCCCAGCATTTT

D: NA
J: TRBJ1-5
V: TRBV27
size: NA
CDR3: CASSLYPNQPQHF
DNA: TGTGCCAGCAGTTTGTACCCGAATCAGCCCCAGCATTTT

D: NA
J: TRBJ2-7
V: TRBV4-3
size: few
CDR3: CASSQEEGGRGYEQYF
DNA: TGCGCCAGCAGCCAAGAAGAGGGGGGAAGAGGCTACGAGCAGTACTTC

D: NA
J: TRBJ2-3
V: TRBV9
size: many
CDR3: CASSVVSSNADTQYF
DNA: TGTGCCAGCAGCGTAGTGTCTAGCAACGCAGATACGCAGTATTTT

D: NA
J: TRBJ2-1
V: TRBV24-1
size: many
CDR3: CATSPRGDEQFF
DNA: TGTGCCACCAGCCCTCGCGGCGATGAGCAGTTCTTC

D: NA
J: TRBJ1-1
V: TRBV7-2
size: few
CDR3: CASRIQGNTEAFF
DNA: TGTGCCAGCAGGATACAGGGGAACACTGAAGCTTTCTTT

D: TRBD2
J: TRBJ2-1
V: TRBV7-2
size: NA
CDR3: CASTTDPGTSGYNEQFF
DNA: TGTGCCAGCACCACAGATCCCGGGACTAGCGGCTACAATGAGCAGTTCTTC

D: TRBD1
J: TRBJ1-1
V: TRBV6-1
size: NA
CDR3: CASRFLQGGSEAFF
DNA: TGTGCCAGCAGATTCCTACAGGGGGGTTCTGAAGCTTTCTTT

D: NA
J: TRBJ2-7
V: TRBV7-2
size: many
CDR3: CASGTSYEQYF
DNA: TGTGCCAGCGGGACCTCTTACGAGCAGTACTTC

D: NA
J: TRBJ2-7
V: TRBV3-1
size: NA
CDR3: CASSLELFNEQYF
DNA: TGTGCCAGCAGCCTAGAGTTATTCAACGAGCAGTACTTC

D: TRBD1
J: TRBJ2-7
V: TRBV7-2
size: few
CDR3: CASRRTGTDYYEQYF
DNA: TGTGCCAGCAGACGTACCGGGACAGACTATTACGAGCAGTACTTC

D: TRBD1
J: TRBJ2-5
V: TRBV28
size: NA
CDR3: CASSTFRGQQETQYF
DNA: TGTGCCAGCAGTACCTTCCGGGGACAGCAAGAGACCCAGTACTTC

D: TRBD1
J: TRBJ2-5
V: TRBV12-3/TRBV12-4
size: many
CDR3: CASSSGQGKETQYF
DNA: TGTGCCAGCAGTTCTGGACAGGGAAAAGAGACCCAGTACTTC

D: NA
J: TRBJ2-5
V: TRBV20-1
size: NA
CDR3: CSSERDSSLQTQYF
DNA: TGCAGTTCTGAACGGGACTCCTCGCTGCAGACCCAGTACTTC

D: TRBD1
J: TRBJ1-6
V: TRBV9
size: few
CDR3: CASSSSGGGNSPLHF
DNA: TGTGCCAGCAGCAGTTCAGGGGGAGGGAATTCACCCCTCCACTTT

D: NA
J: TRBJ2-2
V: TRBV18
size: NA
CDR3: CASSPPDKNTGELFF
DNA: TGTGCCAGCTCACCACCGGACAAAAACACCGGGGAGCTGTTTTTT

D: TRBD2
J: TRBJ2-5
V: TRBV7-2
size: few
CDR3: CASSLDLTSGRETQYF
DNA: TGTGCCAGCAGCTTAGATTTGACTAGCGGGAGGGAGACCCAGTACTTC

D: NA
J: TRBJ2-2
V: TRBV24-1
size: few
CDR3: CATSDPRRGRSRELFF
DNA: TGTGCCACCAGTGATCCTCGCCGGGGCCGCTCCAGGGAGCTGTTTTTT

D: TRBD2
J: TRBJ2-4
V: TRBV4-3
size: NA
CDR3: CASSQILAGVGKNIQYF
DNA: TGCGCCAGCAGTCAGATACTAGCGGGAGTCGGCAAAAACATTCAGTACTTC

D: NA
J: TRBJ2-7
V: TRBV20-1
size: few
CDR3: CSARDQYAPQAYEQYF
DNA: TGCAGTGCTAGAGATCAATACGCCCCCCAGGCTTACGAGCAGTACTTC

D: TRBD2
J: TRBJ2-2
V: TRBV11-2
size: NA
CDR3: CASSSMGGLAVKRGGELFF
DNA: TGTGCCAGCAGCTCCATGGGGGGACTAGCGGTTAAACGCGGCGGGGAGCTGTTTTTT

D: NA
J: TRBJ2-1
V: TRBV6-2/TRBV6-3
size: many
CDR3: CASSYSILPREDEQFF
DNA: TGTGCCAGCAGTTACTCGATTCTCCCGCGGGAAGATGAGCAGTTCTTC

D: TRBD2
J: TRBJ2-2
V: TRBV6-5
size: many
CDR3: CASSLGLAFNTGELFF
DNA: TGTGCCAGCAGCTTAGGACTAGCGTTTAACACCGGGGAGCTGTTTTTT

D: TRBD1
J: TRBJ1-1
V: TRBV29-1
size: few
CDR3: CSVGPGQSAMNTEAFF
DNA: TGCAGCGTTGGCCCGGGACAGTCAGCAATGAACACTGAAGCTTTCTTT

D: NA
J: TRBJ2-3
V: TRBV7-9
size: many
CDR3: CASSLTFGSTDTQYF
DNA: TGTGCCAGCAGCCTCACTTTCGGTAGCACAGATACGCAGTATTTT

D: TRBD1
J: TRBJ1-1
V: TRBV6-1
size: many
CDR3: CASRTGVSDTEAFF
DNA: TGTGCCAGCAGGACAGGGGTTTCAGACACTGAAGCTTTCTTT

D: TRBD2
J: TRBJ2-1
V: TRBV5-1
size: NA
CDR3: CASSPIAGASYNEQFF
DNA: TGCGCCAGCAGTCCCATAGCGGGAGCCTCCTACAATGAGCAGTTCTTC

D: NA
J: TRBJ2-6
V: TRBV5-6
size: NA
CDR3: CASSLAWAGLGSRANVLTF
DNA: TGTGCCAGCAGCTTGGCTTGGGCAGGCCTCGGTTCGCGGGCCAACGTCCTGACTTTC

D: TRBD1
J: TRBJ1-5
V: TRBV28
size: NA
CDR3: CASSFVTGSNQPQHF
DNA: TGTGCCAGCAGTTTCGTGACAGGGAGCAATCAGCCCCAGCATTTT

D: TRBD2
J: TRBJ2-1
V: TRBV14
size: few
CDR3: CASSIPGLAGLNEQFF
DNA: TGTGCCAGCAGCATCCCGGGACTAGCGGGACTGAATGAGCAGTTCTTC

D: TRBD1
J: TRBJ1-6
V: TRBV7-3
size: few
CDR3: CASSLTKDRGYNSPLHF
DNA: TGTGCCAGCAGCTTAACTAAGGACAGGGGCTATAATTCACCCCTCCACTTT

D: TRBD2
J: TRBJ2-1
V: TRBV18
size: few
CDR3: CASSPRGLAYEQFF
DNA: TGTGCCAGCTCACCACGGGGACTAGCGTATGAGCAGTTCTTC

D: NA
J: TRBJ1-2
V: TRBV20-1
size: few
CDR3: CSARDLDRYGYTF
DNA: TGCAGTGCTAGAGATCTCGACCGCTATGGCTACACCTTC

D: TRBD1
J: TRBJ1-6
V: TRBV5-1
size: many
CDR3: CASSSTGGDSPLHF
DNA: TGCGCCAGCAGCTCCACAGGGGGGGACTCACCCCTCCACTTT

D: NA
J: TRBJ2-2
V: TRBV28
size: NA
CDR3: CASSLPERTTGELFF
DNA: TGTGCCAGCAGTTTACCTGAAAGGACCACCGGGGAGCTGTTTTTT

D: TRBD1
J: TRBJ2-3
V: TRBV7-9
size: few
CDR3: CASSRTGAGTDTQYF
DNA: TGTGCCAGCAGCCGAACAGGGGCGGGCACAGATACGCAGTATTTT

D: TRBD1
J: TRBJ1-5
V: TRBV5-1
size: NA
CDR3: CASSPGTGGSLPQHF
DNA: TGCGCCAGCAGCCCGGGGACAGGGGGATCGTTGCCCCAGCATTTT

D: NA
J: TRBJ2-2
V: TRBV7-2
size: many
CDR3: CASSLVWGGNTGELFF
DNA: TGTGCCAGCAGCTTAGTATGGGGCGGCAACACCGGGGAGCTGTTTTTT

D: NA
J: TRBJ2-1
V: TRBV20-1
size: many
CDR3: CSANRERNEQFF
DNA: TGCAGTGCTAACCGGGAAAGGAATGAGCAGTTCTTC

D: NA
J: TRBJ2-1
V: TRBV12-3/TRBV12-4
size: NA
CDR3: CASSSQGGRYEQFF
DNA: TGTGCCAGCAGCTCCCAGGGAGGAAGGTATGAGCAGTTCTTC

D: NA
J: TRBJ2-7
V: TRBV9
size: many
CDR3: CASSVAPGPYEQYF
DNA: TGTGCCAGCAGCGTAGCCCCAGGGCCCTACGAGCAGTACTTC

D: TRBD1
J: TRBJ2-7
V: TRBV11-2
size: few
CDR3: CASSPGQFIGEQYF
DNA: TGTGCCAGCAGCCCGGGACAGTTCATCGGCGAGCAGTACTTC

D: TRBD2
J: TRBJ2-3
V: TRBV12-3/TRBV12-4
size: NA
CDR3: CASSLRPGLVGNTQYF
DNA: TGTGCCAGCAGTTTACGACCGGGACTAGTCGGTAATACGCAGTATTTT

D: NA
J: TRBJ1-1
V: TRBV12-3/TRBV12-4
size: few
CDR3: CASSLERGSNTEAFF
DNA: TGTGCCAGCAGTTTAGAGCGGGGTTCGAACACTGAAGCTTTCTTT